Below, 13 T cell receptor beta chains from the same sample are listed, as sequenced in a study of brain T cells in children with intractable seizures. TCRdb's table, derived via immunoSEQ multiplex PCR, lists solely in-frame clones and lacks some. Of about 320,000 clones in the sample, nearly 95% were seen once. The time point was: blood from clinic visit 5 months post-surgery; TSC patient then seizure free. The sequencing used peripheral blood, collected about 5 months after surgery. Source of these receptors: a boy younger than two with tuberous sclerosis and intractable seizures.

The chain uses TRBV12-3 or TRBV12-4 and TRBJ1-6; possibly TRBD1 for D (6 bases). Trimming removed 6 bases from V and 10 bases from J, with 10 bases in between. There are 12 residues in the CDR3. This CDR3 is CASSQGRSPLHF. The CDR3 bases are TGTGCCAGCAGCCAGGGGAGGTCACCCCTCCACTTT.

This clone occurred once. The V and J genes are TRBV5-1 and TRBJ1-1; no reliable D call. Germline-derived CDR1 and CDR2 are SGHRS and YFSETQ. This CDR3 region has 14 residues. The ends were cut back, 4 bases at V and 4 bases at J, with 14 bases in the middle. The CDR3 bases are TGCGCCAGCAGCCCCTCGGTTCTGAGCACTGAAGCTTTCTTT. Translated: CASSPSVLSTEAFF.

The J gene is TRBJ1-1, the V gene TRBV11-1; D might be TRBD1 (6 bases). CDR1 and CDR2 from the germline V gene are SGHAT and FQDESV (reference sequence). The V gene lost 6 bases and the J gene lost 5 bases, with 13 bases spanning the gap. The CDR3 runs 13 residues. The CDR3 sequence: CASRIRGGTEAFF. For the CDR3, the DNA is TGTGCCAGCAGGATCAGGGGAGGAACTGAAGCTTTCTTT.

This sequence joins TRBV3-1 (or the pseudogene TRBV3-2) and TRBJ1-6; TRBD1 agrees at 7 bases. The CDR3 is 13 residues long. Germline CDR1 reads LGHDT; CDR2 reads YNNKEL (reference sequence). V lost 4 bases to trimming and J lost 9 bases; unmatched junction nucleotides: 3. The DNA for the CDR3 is TGTGCCAGCAGCCGACAGGGAGGTTCACCCCTCCACTTT. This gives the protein CASSRQGGSPLHF.

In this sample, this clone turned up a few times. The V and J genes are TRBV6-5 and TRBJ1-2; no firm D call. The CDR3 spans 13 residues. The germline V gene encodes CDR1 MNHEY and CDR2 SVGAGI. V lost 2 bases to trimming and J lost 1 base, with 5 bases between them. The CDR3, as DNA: TGTGCCAGCAGTTACGCGTTTAACTATGGCTACACCTTC. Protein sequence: CASSYAFNYGYTF.

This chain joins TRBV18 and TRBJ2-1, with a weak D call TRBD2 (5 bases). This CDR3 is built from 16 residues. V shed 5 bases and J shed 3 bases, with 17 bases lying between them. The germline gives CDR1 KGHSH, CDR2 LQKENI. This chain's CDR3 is CASSKGLERGYNEQFF. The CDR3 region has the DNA TGTGCCAGCTCAAAAGGACTGGAGAGAGGCTACAATGAGCAGTTCTTC.

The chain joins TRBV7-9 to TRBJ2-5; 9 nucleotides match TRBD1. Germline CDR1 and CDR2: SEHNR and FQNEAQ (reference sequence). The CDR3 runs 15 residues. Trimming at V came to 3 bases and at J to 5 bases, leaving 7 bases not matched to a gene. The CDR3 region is CASSFITGGAETQYF. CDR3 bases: TGTGCCAGCAGCTTCATCACAGGGGGCGCGGAGACCCAGTACTTC.

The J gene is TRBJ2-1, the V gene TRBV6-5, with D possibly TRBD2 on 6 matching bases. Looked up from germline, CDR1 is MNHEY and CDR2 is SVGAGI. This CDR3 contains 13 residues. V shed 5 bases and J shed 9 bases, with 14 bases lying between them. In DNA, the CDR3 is TGTGCCAGCAGTCTAACCCGGGGGTCTGAGCAGTTCTTC. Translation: CASSLTRGSEQFF.

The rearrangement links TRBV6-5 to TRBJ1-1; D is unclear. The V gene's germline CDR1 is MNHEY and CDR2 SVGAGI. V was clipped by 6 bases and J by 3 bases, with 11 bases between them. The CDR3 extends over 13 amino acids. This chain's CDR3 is CASSWRRDTEAFF. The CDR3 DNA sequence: TGTGCCAGCAGCTGGCGGAGGGACACTGAAGCTTTCTTT.

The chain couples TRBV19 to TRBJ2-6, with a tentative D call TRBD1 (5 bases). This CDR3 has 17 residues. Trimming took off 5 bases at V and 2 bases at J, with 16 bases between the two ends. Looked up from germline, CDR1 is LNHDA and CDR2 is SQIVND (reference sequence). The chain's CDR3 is CASSPPGYYTGANVLTF. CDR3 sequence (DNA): TGTGCCAGTAGTCCTCCAGGGTATTATACTGGGGCCAACGTCCTGACTTTC.

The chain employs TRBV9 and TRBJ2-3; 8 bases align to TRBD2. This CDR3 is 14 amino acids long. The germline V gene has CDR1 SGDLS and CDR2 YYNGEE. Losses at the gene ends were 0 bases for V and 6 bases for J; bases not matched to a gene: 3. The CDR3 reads CASSVGSGGDTQYF. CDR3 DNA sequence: TGTGCCAGCAGCGTAGGATCGGGAGGGGATACGCAGTATTTT.

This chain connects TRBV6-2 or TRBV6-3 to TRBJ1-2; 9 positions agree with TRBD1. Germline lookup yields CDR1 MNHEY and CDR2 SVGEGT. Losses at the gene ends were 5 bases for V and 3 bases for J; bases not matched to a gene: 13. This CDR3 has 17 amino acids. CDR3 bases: TGTGCCAGCAGTGAGAAGTACAGGGGGCTGGGTGACTATGGCTACACCTTC. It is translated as CASSEKYRGLGDYGYTF.

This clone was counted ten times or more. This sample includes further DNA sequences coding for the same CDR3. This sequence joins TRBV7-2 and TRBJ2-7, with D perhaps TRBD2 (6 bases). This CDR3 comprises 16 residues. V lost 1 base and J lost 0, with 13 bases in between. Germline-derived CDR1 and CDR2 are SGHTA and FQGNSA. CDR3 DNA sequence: TGTGCCAGCAGCTTAGTGGCGGGGTCTAGCTCCTACGAGCAGTACTTC. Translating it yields CASSLVAGSSSYEQYF.